The T cell receptor (beta chain) under discussion was sequenced for a study of shared clonotypes between healthy human individuals. Regarding the study as a whole: Represented diversity (both genetic and exposure-history) was limited by the small number of donors. Rarefaction showed sorted-subset sequencing was incomplete despite large depth. The study found about 5% of naive CD4 clonotypes shared across several donors.

A word on this clone: Its matching antigen is unknown.

The table came from immunoSEQ multiplex PCR; TCRdb's copy has only in-frame clones and leaves some out. The sample lists approximately 340,000 clones, around two thirds occurring once. Germline values: CDR1 MNHEY, CDR2 SVGAGI. This CDR3 has 15 residues. After removal of 8 bases from V and 1 base from J, the junction contained 8 bases not matched to a gene. The sequence came from a man aged 25-40 years in good health. Sequencing was done on a sample of memory CD4+ T cells sorted from blood. The sample's subset: CD45RA-negative fraction. The chain joins TRBV6-5 to TRBJ1-1, with 9 bases identical to TRBD1. CDR3 in amino acids: CASSEPGQGNTEAFF. The CDR3 nucleotides are TGTGCCAGCTCAGAACCGGGACAGGGGAACACTGAAGCTTTCTTT.